Sequencing of this T cell receptor (beta chain) was carried out in a study of blood T cell repertoires in COVID-19. Sequenced by immunoSEQ multiplex PCR; TCRdb stores in-frame clones only, minus some. Here the sample spans approximately 45,000 clones, 70% to 90% being singletons. Germline V gene data show CDR1 as LNHDA and CDR2 as SQIVND (reference sequence). Trimming left V 2 bases short and J 3 bases short, with 10 bases between. This CDR3 spans 14 amino acids. Material: peripheral blood. This chain uses TRBV19 with TRBJ1-2, with D possibly TRBD1 on 6 matching bases. The source of this sequence is a human donor in a cohort sampled during active COVID-19. As DNA, the CDR3 is TGTGCCAGTAGTATATGGCAGGGGCACTATGGCTACACCTTC. Protein: CASSIWQGHYGYTF. Full variable domain (outside the CDR3, taken from reference TRBV19 and TRBJ1-2): DGGITQSPKYLFRKEGQNVTLSCEQNLNHDAMYWYRQDPGQGLRLIYYSQIVNDFQKGDIAEGYSVSREKKESFPLTVTSAQKNPTAFYLCASSIWQGHYGYTFGSGTRLTVV.